This TCR beta chain was retrieved from a study of kidney transplant recipient with SARS-CoV-2 infection (dated by TCRdb to the early 2020s). Instrument on record: Illumina MiSeq. Profiling of the peripheral T cell repertoire targeted human TCRbeta genes. The paper's data handling went like this. To account for variability over time, differences in clonotype abundance were tested using beta-binomial modelling. Expanded clonotypes were screened against the ImmuneCODE reference database of SARS-CoV-2-associated TCRs and mapped to viral genome regions. Additional repertoire analyses examined TRBV gene usage, CDR3 length, CDR3 amino acid overlap between time points, distributions of clonotype abundance, and Jaccard similarity. Using fastp at Q25 and MiXCR, TCRdb reprocessed the public reads and kept productive beta chains. Records with the same CDR3 protein are collapsed into one entry carrying the most frequent genes and DNA. TCRdb, not the authors, supplied the V and J calls. This sample lists under 300,000 distinct CDR3 sequences; about 28% were detected once. Around 6.8% of the sample is in the top ten clones.

This specimen's time point label, interpreted: pre-pandemic baseline sample and day 111 after first positive SARS-CoV-2 test. The sample holds many counts of this clonotype. It lacks a known antigen. Within one base of it there is no much larger clone, and no base qualities were kept. Deletion took 5 bases off V and 4 bases off J, with a span of 23 bases between the germline ends. The CDR3 spans 17 residues, from the cysteine through the phenylalanine. Kept here is only the CDR3 DNA, which spans 51 bases and is read in frame from base 1. CDR1 and CDR2 were assigned from the germline V gene as MRHNA and SNTAGT.

The material was a blood sample, obtained at baseline and on roughly day 110 from a kidney transplant recipient. The chain links TRBV6-4 with TRBJ1-2, with the D segment identity uncertain. The TCR sequence derives from a male patient aged 30 to 39 who had COVID-19 and was a kidney transplant recipient. A transplant means some T cells may be of graft donor rather than patient origin. The CDR3 amino acid sequence is: CASSSACSHGKTYGYTF. The DNA sequence is given as TGTGCCAGCAGTAGCGCGTGCTCACACGGAAAGACCTATGGCTACACCTTC.